Listed below are T cell receptor beta chains from one sample, sequenced in a study of T cell changes during pregnancy in multiple sclerosis. Libraries were prepared by immunoSEQ multiplex PCR; TCRdb keeps only in-frame clonotypes and omits some of them. The table lists some 30,000 clones, 91% of them singletons. The sequences come from CD8+ T cells from peripheral blood mononuclear cells, collected in the second trimester of pregnancy. Receptors originate from a female donor in good health, enrolled as a control in a pregnancy study. Each CDR3 is given with its conserved first and last residue. D genes are given only for firm matches. For some rows the clone size is stated as once, few or many, or as a class when expanded; others skip it.

v_call,j_call,d_call,clone_size,cdr3_aa,cdr3_nt
TRBV5-5,TRBJ1-1,-,-,CASGPGANTEAFF,TGTGCCAGCGGGCCTGGGGCGAACACTGAAGCTTTCTTT
TRBV5-8,TRBJ1-1,-,-,CASSFGGNTEAFF,TGTGCCAGCAGTTTCGGGGGGAACACTGAAGCTTTCTTT
TRBV5-6,TRBJ2-7,-,-,CASSVTGSRYEQYF,TGTGCCAGCAGCGTGACCGGGTCCCGTTACGAGCAGTACTTC
TRBV19,TRBJ1-2,-,-,CASSIDLTPLYGYTF,TGTGCCAGTAGTATAGATTTAACCCCACTATATGGCTACACCTTC
TRBV9,TRBJ2-1,-,once,CASSVEERIEQFF,TGTGCCAGCAGCGTAGAGGAGAGGATTGAGCAGTTCTTC
TRBV7-8,TRBJ1-3,-,-,CASSLGGGQSYSGNTIYF,TGTGCCAGCAGCTTGGGGGGAGGTCAGTCTTACTCTGGAAACACCATATATTTT
TRBV19,TRBJ2-1,-,-,CASSARTGYNEQFF,TGTGCCAGTAGTGCACGGACTGGATACAATGAGCAGTTCTTC
TRBV11-3,TRBJ1-2,-,-,CASSLGGVGAKDGYTF,TGTGCCAGCAGCTTAGGGGGAGTGGGGGCGAAAGATGGCTACACCTTC
TRBV19,TRBJ2-2,TRBD1,-,CASTTTGDNTGELFF,TGTGCCAGTACAACGACAGGGGACAACACCGGGGAGCTGTTTTTT
TRBV10-2,TRBJ2-7,TRBD1,-,CASSDRGLSYEQYF,TGCGCCAGCAGCGACAGGGGATTATCCTACGAGCAGTACTTC
TRBV30,TRBJ1-2,-,few,CAWTSGADYGYTF,TGTGCCTGGACATCAGGGGCCGATTATGGCTACACCTTC
TRBV19,TRBJ1-1,TRBD1,-,CASSDNTGGAGTEAFF,TGTGCCAGTAGTGACAATACAGGGGGCGCGGGCACTGAAGCTTTCTTT
TRBV7-9,TRBJ1-1,TRBD1,-,CASSTHRGKNTEAFF,TGTGCCAGCAGCACCCACAGGGGTAAGAACACTGAAGCTTTCTTT
TRBV10-3,TRBJ1-1,TRBD1,-,CAINDRGQLAEAFF,TGTGCCATCAATGACAGGGGGCAATTAGCTGAAGCTTTCTTT
TRBV13,TRBJ2-2,TRBD2,-,CASSRGGTGELFF,TGTGCCAGCAGCCGGGGGGGAACCGGGGAGCTGTTTTTT
TRBV15,TRBJ1-3,-,-,CATSRDRGLLGNTIYF,TGTGCCACCAGCAGAGATAGGGGTCTGTTAGGAAACACCATATATTTT
TRBV27,TRBJ2-1,TRBD1,-,CASSPFGDSFGEQFF,TGTGCCAGCAGTCCATTTGGGGACAGCTTCGGTGAGCAGTTCTTC
TRBV7-9,TRBJ2-7,TRBD1,once,CASSLTETGAYEQYF,TGTGCCAGCAGCTTAACAGAGACAGGGGCCTACGAGCAGTACTTC
TRBV27,TRBJ2-7,-,-,CASSLGRGPLGEVYF,TGTGCCAGCAGTTTAGGGCGGGGGCCCCTGGGTGAGGTGTACTTC
TRBV6-1,TRBJ2-3,TRBD2,-,CASSVPTSGVTNTYTDTQYF,TGTGCCAGCAGTGTACCGACTAGCGGGGTAACTAATACCTACACAGATACGCAGTATTTT
TRBV2,TRBJ2-1,-,-,CASIGNEQFF,TGTGCCAGCATCGGGAATGAGCAGTTCTTC
TRBV14,TRBJ2-7,-,-,CASSQDPGYEQYF,TGTGCCAGCAGCCAAGATCCGGGGTACGAGCAGTACTTC
TRBV7-9,TRBJ2-7,TRBD2,-,CASSNTVGGDYEQYF,TGTGCCAGCAGCAACACGGTCGGGGGGGATTACGAGCAGTACTTC
TRBV11-2,TRBJ2-1,-,-,CASSLASSRGLGNEQFF,TGTGCCAGCAGCTTAGCTTCCTCCAGGGGCCTGGGAAATGAGCAGTTCTTC